This T cell receptor beta chain was found in a study of blood T cell repertoires in COVID-19. Study information: PBMCs, B-cell-depleted T cells, or T cells provided the cDNA or gDNA that made up the material.

How the authors handled the data: Estimation of nucleated cell counts was performed using reference gene primer amplification. Measured with immunoSEQ multiplex PCR; TCRdb has only the in-frame clones, and not every one. V, J and clone size were drawn from that table, and D and trimming were deduced from the DNA. This table holds about 170,000 clones, less than 85% found once. The CDR3 runs to 14 residues. Germline CDR1 and CDR2: MNHNS and SASEGT. The V and J ends lost 2 bases and 7 bases respectively, with 12 bases between them. What was sequenced was peripheral blood. The clonotype comes from a woman older than 75 with active or convalescent COVID-19. The chain has TRBV6-1 and TRBJ2-1, with D possibly being TRBD2 (6 bases). CDR3 sequence: CASSELRDTNEQFF. CDR3 coding DNA: TGTGCCAGCAGTGAATTGCGGGATACGAATGAGCAGTTCTTC.